This entry features one T cell receptor beta chain sequence. The antigen is undetermined. An amount of RNA that ranged from roughly 0.45 to 1 ug was reverse transcribed with random hexamers. The CDR3 of TCR beta was amplified by immunoSEQ multiplex PCR across 54 Vbeta and 13 Jbeta. A single record per CDR3 protein comes from TCRdb applying MiXCR to the immunoSEQ multiplex PCR reads. The sample includes about 200,000 distinct CDR3 sequences, about 90% of them seen just once. The data derive from a study of CD8 T cells in Susac syndrome. Findings and limits, study-wide: The TCR sequencing and HLA analysis in the study involved a relatively small number of individuals, as the study acknowledged.

The CDR3 has 17 amino acids. In germline, CDR1 is SGHVS, CDR2 FQNEAQ. Trimming took 5 bases from V and 6 from J, leaving 24 bases between them. The chain couples TRBV7-8 to TRBJ2-3; the D gene is possibly TRBD2 (6 bases). This clonotype was sampled from a human donor with multiple sclerosis. Sequencing input: CD8+ T cells from PBMCs. The CDR3 DNA reads TGTGCCAGCAGCCCTAACCCGTCGCGGGGACGGGGGGATACGCAGTATTTT. Translation: CASSPNPSRGRGDTQYF.